The rows below give T cell receptor beta chains drawn from one sample of a study of blood T cells in healthy people across ages. TCRdb re-called the 5' RACE reads through MiXCR, storing one row per CDR3 protein. This sample has hundreds of thousands of distinct CDR3 sequences, with around a fifth found just once. Sequencing was carried out using blood. The source of these receptors is a man between 70 and 80 years old in good health. CDR3s include the opening cysteine and the closing phenylalanine or tryptophan. D genes are given only for firm matches. Clone size is shown for a subset of rows, as once, few, many or a class of expanded clone.

j_call: TRBJ2-6
d_call: TRBD2
v_call: TRBV27
clone_size: NA
cdr3_nt: TGTGCCAGCAGCAGTACTAGCGCTGGGGCCAACGTCCTGACTTTC
cdr3_aa: CASSSTSAGANVLTF

j_call: TRBJ1-5
d_call: TRBD1
v_call: TRBV4-3
clone_size: few
cdr3_nt: TGCGCCAGCAGCCCCAACCCTCCGGGACAGGGATCGAGCAATCAGCCCCAGCATTTT
cdr3_aa: CASSPNPPGQGSSNQPQHF

j_call: TRBJ2-7
d_call: TRBD2
v_call: TRBV20-1
clone_size: NA
cdr3_nt: TGCAGTGCGCCTAGCGGTACCTACGAGCAGTACTTC
cdr3_aa: CSAPSGTYEQYF

j_call: TRBJ2-3
d_call: NA
v_call: TRBV28
clone_size: few
cdr3_nt: TGTGCCAGCACCCTGGGGGCAGCCGTCACAGATACGCAGTATTTT
cdr3_aa: CASTLGAAVTDTQYF

j_call: TRBJ1-5
d_call: TRBD1
v_call: TRBV27
clone_size: many
cdr3_nt: TGTGCCAGCAGGCCGGGACAGGGAAGTTATCAGCCCCAGCATTTT
cdr3_aa: CASRPGQGSYQPQHF

j_call: TRBJ2-4
d_call: TRBD2
v_call: TRBV7-2
clone_size: NA
cdr3_nt: TGTGCCAGCAGCTTAGGGGACTATCCCAACATTCAGTACTTC
cdr3_aa: CASSLGDYPNIQYF

j_call: TRBJ2-4
d_call: TRBD2
v_call: TRBV15
clone_size: NA
cdr3_nt: TGTGCCACCAGCAGTGGACTAGCGGGACTTCTAGCCAAAAACATTCAGTACTTC
cdr3_aa: CATSSGLAGLLAKNIQYF

j_call: TRBJ1-5
d_call: NA
v_call: TRBV20-1
clone_size: NA
cdr3_nt: TGCAGTGCTAGAGATGGGCAGAAACAGCCCCAGCATTTT
cdr3_aa: CSARDGQKQPQHF

j_call: TRBJ1-1
d_call: NA
v_call: TRBV12-3/TRBV12-4
clone_size: few
cdr3_nt: TGTGCCAGCAGTTTAGATACGGGTTTCGGTACTGAAGCTTTCTTT
cdr3_aa: CASSLDTGFGTEAFF

j_call: TRBJ1-2
d_call: NA
v_call: TRBV11-2
clone_size: NA
cdr3_nt: TGTGCCAGCAGCCCCCTGGGAGGCGTATATGGCTACACCTTC
cdr3_aa: CASSPLGGVYGYTF

j_call: TRBJ2-5
d_call: NA
v_call: TRBV21-1
clone_size: NA
cdr3_nt: TGTGCCAGCAACGACAGGGAGCGGAGGGAGACCCAGTACTTC
cdr3_aa: CASNDRERRETQYF

j_call: TRBJ2-1
d_call: NA
v_call: TRBV20-1
clone_size: few
cdr3_nt: TGCAGTGCTACCATCCTGAGAATTACCTCCTACAATGAGCAGTTCTTC
cdr3_aa: CSATILRITSYNEQFF

j_call: TRBJ2-7
d_call: TRBD1
v_call: TRBV9
clone_size: few
cdr3_nt: TGTGCCAGCAGCGTAGGCAGGGGGCTGAGCGAGCAGTACTTC
cdr3_aa: CASSVGRGLSEQYF

j_call: TRBJ2-7
d_call: NA
v_call: TRBV2
clone_size: NA
cdr3_nt: TGTGCCAGCAGCGACAGGAACCCCCCCTCCTACGAGCAGTACTTC
cdr3_aa: CASSDRNPPSYEQYF

j_call: TRBJ1-4
d_call: TRBD1
v_call: TRBV3-1
clone_size: NA
cdr3_nt: TGTGCCAGCAGCCTTACAGGGGGCGCGGGGGAAAAACTGTTTTTT
cdr3_aa: CASSLTGGAGEKLFF

j_call: TRBJ1-5
d_call: NA
v_call: TRBV2
clone_size: many
cdr3_nt: TGTGCCAGCAGTCGGACGTTCAATAGCAATCAGCCCCAGCATTTT
cdr3_aa: CASSRTFNSNQPQHF

j_call: TRBJ2-3
d_call: NA
v_call: TRBV10-3
clone_size: NA
cdr3_nt: TGTGCCATCAGTGAAGGTACAGGGAGCACAGATACGCAGTATTTT
cdr3_aa: CAISEGTGSTDTQYF

j_call: TRBJ1-1
d_call: NA
v_call: TRBV28
clone_size: few
cdr3_nt: TGTGCCAGCAGTTCCCGACCTTTGAACACTGAAGCTTTCTTT
cdr3_aa: CASSSRPLNTEAFF

j_call: TRBJ1-6
d_call: NA
v_call: TRBV20-1
clone_size: NA
cdr3_nt: TGCAGTGCTAGAGTAGGGGATAATTCACCCCTCCACTTT
cdr3_aa: CSARVGDNSPLHF

j_call: TRBJ2-3
d_call: TRBD1
v_call: TRBV7-2
clone_size: few
cdr3_nt: TGTGCCAGCAGCTTAGTAGGACAGGGTTCGATGACAGATACGCAGTATTTT
cdr3_aa: CASSLVGQGSMTDTQYF

j_call: TRBJ1-2
d_call: NA
v_call: TRBV24-1
clone_size: NA
cdr3_nt: TGTGCCACCAGTGCCCCGACAGCTAACTATGGCTACACCTTC
cdr3_aa: CATSAPTANYGYTF

j_call: TRBJ2-3
d_call: TRBD2
v_call: TRBV7-2
clone_size: NA
cdr3_nt: TGTGCCAGCAGCCTTAGCGGGAGTACATCAGATACGCAGTATTTT
cdr3_aa: CASSLSGSTSDTQYF

j_call: TRBJ1-4
d_call: NA
v_call: TRBV4-3
clone_size: NA
cdr3_nt: TGCGCCAGCAGCCAAGTGGGGGGCGCAGATGAAAGACTGTTTTTT
cdr3_aa: CASSQVGGADERLFF

j_call: TRBJ2-5
d_call: NA
v_call: TRBV12-3/TRBV12-4
clone_size: few
cdr3_nt: TGTGCCAGGCACAGGGACACTGAGACCCAGTACTTC
cdr3_aa: CARHRDTETQYF

j_call: TRBJ2-5
d_call: NA
v_call: TRBV6-5
clone_size: few
cdr3_nt: TGTGCCAGCAGTTACTGGCTACGCGAGGGCGAGACCCAGTACTTC
cdr3_aa: CASSYWLREGETQYF

j_call: TRBJ2-1
d_call: TRBD1
v_call: TRBV5-5
clone_size: NA
cdr3_nt: TGTGCCAGCAGCTCGTGGGGACAGGGTGAATCCTACAATGAGCAGTTCTTC
cdr3_aa: CASSSWGQGESYNEQFF

j_call: TRBJ2-5
d_call: TRBD2
v_call: TRBV2
clone_size: NA
cdr3_nt: TGTGCCAGCCTCCGAGGACTAGCGGGAATGGTGGCAGAGACCCAGTACTTC
cdr3_aa: CASLRGLAGMVAETQYF

j_call: TRBJ2-3
d_call: NA
v_call: TRBV5-5
clone_size: many
cdr3_nt: TGTGCCAGCAGCTTGTTGAGAGAAGTTGTTACGCAGTATTTT
cdr3_aa: CASSLLREVVTQYF

j_call: TRBJ2-7
d_call: NA
v_call: TRBV29-1
clone_size: NA
cdr3_nt: TGCAGCGTTGAAGAGGCACCCCGGGGGTGGGTCTACGAGCAGTACTTC
cdr3_aa: CSVEEAPRGWVYEQYF

j_call: TRBJ2-1
d_call: TRBD2
v_call: TRBV20-1
clone_size: NA
cdr3_nt: TGCAGTGCTAGTTTGCCTAGCGGTCCCTACAATGAGCAGTTCTTC
cdr3_aa: CSASLPSGPYNEQFF

j_call: TRBJ2-1
d_call: NA
v_call: TRBV6-2/TRBV6-3
clone_size: NA
cdr3_nt: TGTGCCAGCAGTTTCCCCAGGTCGCGGGGCAATGAGCAGTTCTTC
cdr3_aa: CASSFPRSRGNEQFF

j_call: TRBJ1-1
d_call: TRBD1
v_call: TRBV5-1
clone_size: many
cdr3_nt: TGCGCCAGCAGCAGACAACAGGGGCGAGGAACTGAAGCTTTCTTT
cdr3_aa: CASSRQQGRGTEAFF

j_call: TRBJ2-5
d_call: NA
v_call: TRBV7-2
clone_size: NA
cdr3_nt: TGTGCCAGCAGCTTAGTACGGAACCAAGAGACCCAGTACTTC
cdr3_aa: CASSLVRNQETQYF

j_call: TRBJ2-7
d_call: NA
v_call: TRBV28
clone_size: few
cdr3_nt: TGTGCCAGCAGTAATAGCGGAAAGTACTTC
cdr3_aa: CASSNSGKYF

j_call: TRBJ1-5
d_call: TRBD1
v_call: TRBV24-1
clone_size: few
cdr3_nt: TGTGCCACCAGTGACCCCAGGACAGGTGGCAATCAGCCCCAGCATTTT
cdr3_aa: CATSDPRTGGNQPQHF

j_call: TRBJ2-1
d_call: TRBD1
v_call: TRBV3-1
clone_size: few
cdr3_nt: TGTGCCAGCAGCCAATGGGACAGGGGGCTTAATGAGCAGTTCTTC
cdr3_aa: CASSQWDRGLNEQFF

j_call: TRBJ2-7
d_call: NA
v_call: TRBV2
clone_size: few
cdr3_nt: TGTGCCAGCGGAGGGACGGCCGCGAATCGCGAGCAGTACTTC
cdr3_aa: CASGGTAANREQYF

j_call: TRBJ2-1
d_call: TRBD2
v_call: TRBV20-1
clone_size: few
cdr3_nt: TGCAGTGCTAGGAGCGGGAGGGAATACAATGAGCAGTTCTTC
cdr3_aa: CSARSGREYNEQFF

j_call: TRBJ1-1
d_call: TRBD1
v_call: TRBV9
clone_size: NA
cdr3_nt: TGTGCCAGCAGCCCTTGGACAGGGATGAACACTGAAGCTTTCTTT
cdr3_aa: CASSPWTGMNTEAFF

j_call: TRBJ2-7
d_call: NA
v_call: TRBV3-1
clone_size: NA
cdr3_nt: TGTGCCACCGAAACCCAGGGGAGCTACGAGCAGTACTTC
cdr3_aa: CATETQGSYEQYF

j_call: TRBJ2-1
d_call: NA
v_call: TRBV15
clone_size: few
cdr3_nt: TGTGCCACCTCCCGGAGACATGGGAGTTCAAGCTCCTACGATGAGCAATTCTTC
cdr3_aa: CATSRRHGSSSSYDEQFF

j_call: TRBJ1-2
d_call: NA
v_call: TRBV25-1
clone_size: few
cdr3_nt: TGTGCCAGCAGCGGACATCTTGACGGCTACACCTTC
cdr3_aa: CASSGHLDGYTF

j_call: TRBJ2-3
d_call: NA
v_call: TRBV28
clone_size: many
cdr3_nt: TGTGCCAGCAGATATCCGAGCCCCACAGATACGCAGTATTTT
cdr3_aa: CASRYPSPTDTQYF

j_call: TRBJ2-1
d_call: TRBD2
v_call: TRBV7-9
clone_size: few
cdr3_nt: TGTGCCAGCAGCTTAGTAGCGGGAGGGTTTGAGCAGTTCTTC
cdr3_aa: CASSLVAGGFEQFF

j_call: TRBJ2-7
d_call: NA
v_call: TRBV9
clone_size: NA
cdr3_nt: TGTGCCAGCAGCGTAGACGGGAGTAACGAGCAGTACTTC
cdr3_aa: CASSVDGSNEQYF

j_call: TRBJ2-7
d_call: NA
v_call: TRBV28
clone_size: NA
cdr3_nt: TGTGCCAGCAGTACGCCGACGGGGTTCGAGCAGTACTTC
cdr3_aa: CASSTPTGFEQYF

j_call: TRBJ1-1
d_call: NA
v_call: TRBV6-4
clone_size: few
cdr3_nt: TGTGCCAGCAGAGCGCAGGGTTGGGACACTGAAGCTTTCTTT
cdr3_aa: CASRAQGWDTEAFF

j_call: TRBJ2-4
d_call: TRBD1
v_call: TRBV20-1
clone_size: NA
cdr3_nt: TGCAGTGCCAGTCCAGGGGGCGACATTCAGTACTTC
cdr3_aa: CSASPGGDIQYF

j_call: TRBJ2-7
d_call: NA
v_call: TRBV5-6
clone_size: NA
cdr3_nt: TGTGCCAGCAGCTTTTCCCGGGACCTCTACGAGCAGTACTTC
cdr3_aa: CASSFSRDLYEQYF

j_call: TRBJ1-2
d_call: NA
v_call: TRBV2
clone_size: few
cdr3_nt: TGTGCCAGCAGTGAATTTTCGGCGGGGTCCAACTATGGCTACACCTTC
cdr3_aa: CASSEFSAGSNYGYTF

j_call: TRBJ1-4
d_call: NA
v_call: TRBV6-6
clone_size: NA
cdr3_nt: TGTGCCAGCAGTTACAACCGAGCAACTAATGAAAAACTGTTTTTT
cdr3_aa: CASSYNRATNEKLFF

j_call: TRBJ1-1
d_call: NA
v_call: TRBV29-1
clone_size: NA
cdr3_nt: TGCAGCGTTTTCGGCGGGAGTGAAGCTTTCTTT
cdr3_aa: CSVFGGSEAFF

j_call: TRBJ2-7
d_call: NA
v_call: TRBV6-6
clone_size: NA
cdr3_nt: TGTGCCAGCAGTAGGGACATTTTGGGCTACGAGCAGTACTTC
cdr3_aa: CASSRDILGYEQYF

j_call: TRBJ2-1
d_call: NA
v_call: TRBV27
clone_size: many
cdr3_nt: TGTGCCAGCAGTTTCCGGCTCAATGAGCAGTTCTTC
cdr3_aa: CASSFRLNEQFF

j_call: TRBJ2-1
d_call: NA
v_call: TRBV6-1
clone_size: few
cdr3_nt: TGTGCCAGCAGTGGAGGGACCATATCCTACAATGAGCAGTTCTTC
cdr3_aa: CASSGGTISYNEQFF